The rows below give T cell receptor beta chains drawn from one sample of a study of shared clonotypes between healthy human individuals. The assay was immunoSEQ multiplex PCR, and TCRdb's table has in-frame clones only and misses some. Of about 580,000 clones in the sample, nearly 98% are singletons; the top ten hold 0.3%. The source material was naive CD8+ T cells sorted from blood. All receptors derive from a man between 25 and 39 years old in good health. CDR3s include the opening cysteine and the closing phenylalanine or tryptophan. The D gene is left open where the match is weak. Expanded clones get a size class; other rows say once, few or many, or leave the size out.

TRBV5-6	TRBJ2-4	.	TRBD2	TGTGCCAGCAGCGGGGGAGGGAACATTCAGTACTTC	CASSGGGNIQYF
TRBV2	TRBJ2-6	.	TRBD1	TGTGCAAAGTATGGACAGGACAGCTCTGGGGCCAACGTCCTGACTTTC	CAKYGQDSSGANVLTF
TRBV6-4	TRBJ2-1	.	.	TGTGCCAGCAGTGAATCGATGGGGTCTGAGCAGTTCTTC	CASSESMGSEQFF
TRBV4-3	TRBJ2-1	.	.	TGCGCCAGCAGCCAAGAACCGGGAAACTCCTACAATGAGCAGTTCTTC	CASSQEPGNSYNEQFF
TRBV2	TRBJ2-7	.	.	TGTGCCAGCAGCCTATCTGACAGCGCTTACGAGCAGTACTTC	CASSLSDSAYEQYF
TRBV6-1	TRBJ2-7	.	TRBD2	TGTGCCAGCAGTGAAGAACTAGCGGGAGCCTACGAGCAGTACTTC	CASSEELAGAYEQYF
TRBV19	TRBJ1-5	.	TRBD1	TGTGCCACCCTGGATCGAAACAGGGGCGGCAATCAGCCCCAGCATTTT	CATLDRNRGGNQPQHF
TRBV7-9	TRBJ1-2	.	.	TGTGCCAGCAGCCCTAGGGGGGCTGGCTACACCTTC	CASSPRGAGYTF
TRBV13	TRBJ2-5	.	TRBD1	TGTGCCAGCAGCGGAGACAGGGGTTTAGAAGAGACCCAGTACTTC	CASSGDRGLEETQYF
TRBV7-9	TRBJ2-7	.	.	TGTGCCAGCAGCTTAGGGGCCGGGGGCTCCTACGAGCAGTACTTC	CASSLGAGGSYEQYF
TRBV7-8	TRBJ2-7	.	TRBD2	TGTGCCAGCAGCTTAGGCGCGGGGGTTCCCTACGAGCAGTACTTC	CASSLGAGVPYEQYF
TRBV12-5	TRBJ2-5	.	.	TGTGCTAGTGGTTCTGACCAAGAGACCCAGTACTTC	CASGSDQETQYF
TRBV4-3	TRBJ2-7	.	TRBD2	TGCGCCAGCGCCCCCGCTGCGGGAGGTTACGAGCAGTACTTC	CASAPAAGGYEQYF
TRBV10-1	TRBJ2-7	.	TRBD2	TGCGCCAGCAGTGATTCAGGGACTAGTTCTGGCGAGCAGTACTTC	CASSDSGTSSGEQYF
TRBV7-2	TRBJ2-1	.	TRBD2	TGTGCCAGCAGCTTAGCACTAGCGGACTCCTACAATGAGCAGTTCTTC	CASSLALADSYNEQFF
TRBV19	TRBJ2-1	.	.	TGTGCCAGTAGTATATGGGACTACAATGAGCAGTTCTTC	CASSIWDYNEQFF
TRBV4-1	TRBJ2-1	once	.	TGCGCCAGCAGCCAAGAGCTTTACAATGAGCAGTTCTTC	CASSQELYNEQFF
TRBV11-3	TRBJ2-6	.	.	TGTGCCAGCAGCTCTTTCCCTCGACAAAGTCGGGCCAACGTCCTGACTTTC	CASSSFPRQSRANVLTF
TRBV30	TRBJ2-7	.	.	TGTGCCTGGGGGAGGAAGTCCACCTACGAGCAGTACTTC	CAWGRKSTYEQYF
TRBV18	TRBJ2-2	.	TRBD1	TGTGCCAGCTCACCACCGGACAGGGTGTACACCGGGGAGCTGTTTTTT	CASSPPDRVYTGELFF
TRBV11-3	TRBJ2-2	.	.	TGTGCCAGCAGCTTAGGGACTCCCGGGGAGCTGTTTTTT	CASSLGTPGELFF
TRBV5-1	TRBJ2-7	.	TRBD2	TGCGCCAGCAGCATAGCTAGCGGGAGTGGTTACGAGCAGTACTTC	CASSIASGSGYEQYF
TRBV10-3	TRBJ2-5	.	.	TGTGCCATCAGTGGCTCGGGAATTCAAGAGACCCAGTACTTC	CAISGSGIQETQYF
TRBV7-2	TRBJ2-7	.	.	TGTGCCAGCAGGGGGTCCTACGAGCAGTACTTC	CASRGSYEQYF
TRBV7-2	TRBJ2-1	.	TRBD2	TGTGCCAGCAGCACCCCCGGAACTAGCGGGAATTCCTACAATGAGCAGTTCTTC	CASSTPGTSGNSYNEQFF
TRBV28	TRBJ2-7	.	.	TGTGCCAGCAGTTTCAGCGTGGGAATGTTCGAGCAGTACTTC	CASSFSVGMFEQYF
TRBV7-6	TRBJ2-1	once	.	TGTGCCAGCAGGGCTAGGGATGAGCAGTTCTTC	CASRARDEQFF
TRBV4-3	TRBJ2-3	.	.	TGCGCCAGCAGCCAAGATTGGGATACGCAGTATTTT	CASSQDWDTQYF
TRBV29-1	TRBJ2-1	.	TRBD2	TGCAGCGTTGAAGTTGGACTAGCGGGAGGGGGGAGCTCCTACAATGAGCAGTTCTTC	CSVEVGLAGGGSSYNEQFF
TRBV6-5	TRBJ2-5	.	.	TGTGCCAGCAGTTACACTACGGCTCAAGAGACCCAGTACTTC	CASSYTTAQETQYF
TRBV7-6	TRBJ2-7	.	TRBD1	TGTGCCAGCGCGACTAGGACAGGGGGGCTCTACGAGCAGTACTTC	CASATRTGGLYEQYF
TRBV27	TRBJ2-7	.	.	TGTGCCAGCAGTTCCCTTGAGGAGGCCTACGAGCAGTACTTC	CASSSLEEAYEQYF
TRBV29-1	TRBJ2-7	.	.	TGCAGCGTTGAAGTAGGGTACCCCTACGAGCAGTACTTC	CSVEVGYPYEQYF
TRBV27	TRBJ2-1	.	TRBD2	TGTGCCAGCAGTTTTGGCGGGAGTCGGGGGAATGAGCAGTTCTTC	CASSFGGSRGNEQFF
TRBV11-2	TRBJ2-7	.	.	TGTGCCAGCAGCTTAGGAGGAACCTACGAGCAGTACTTC	CASSLGGTYEQYF
TRBV9	TRBJ1-2	.	.	TGTGCCAGCAGCGTAGATGGGGCGGACTATGGCTACACCTTC	CASSVDGADYGYTF
TRBV6-5	TRBJ1-4	.	.	TGTGCCAGCAGTGGCCCCAGGGGTGGCAATGAAAAACTGTTTTTT	CASSGPRGGNEKLFF
TRBV27	TRBJ1-2	.	.	TGTGCCAGCAGTTTATTACGGGGCTATGGCTACACCTTC	CASSLLRGYGYTF
TRBV29-1	TRBJ2-1	.	TRBD2	TGCAGCGTGAACTGGAGGGCTAGCGGATCCGCCTCCTACAATGAGCAGTTCTTC	CSVNWRASGSASYNEQFF
TRBV11-2	TRBJ2-2	.	.	TGTGCCAGCAGCTTAGGCGGGACAGTCAACACCGGGGAGCTGTTTTTT	CASSLGGTVNTGELFF
TRBV4-1	TRBJ2-1	.	.	TGCGCCAGCAGCCAAGTGCTAGATGAGCAGTTCTTC	CASSQVLDEQFF
TRBV29-1	TRBJ2-7	.	.	TGCAGCGTTGGGATGGCCTACGAGCAGTACTTC	CSVGMAYEQYF
TRBV7-9	TRBJ2-1	.	.	TGTGCCAGCAGCCCCGGGGCAAGAGAATACAATGAGCAGTTCTTC	CASSPGAREYNEQFF
TRBV5-1	TRBJ2-7	.	.	TGCGCCAGCAGTTCAAGGACAGAAACCTACGAGCAGTACTTC	CASSSRTETYEQYF
TRBV7-9	TRBJ2-1	.	TRBD2	TGTGCCAGCAGCTTAGTACGGGAGGAGTTCTTC	CASSLVREEFF
TRBV27	TRBJ1-1	.	.	TGTGCCAGCAGTTTAGGGAGGACTGTTGGCACTGAAGCTTTCTTT	CASSLGRTVGTEAFF
TRBV12-5	TRBJ2-1	.	.	TGTGCTAGTGGTTTGGTACTAGGCGACTCCTACAATGAGCAGTTCTTC	CASGLVLGDSYNEQFF
TRBV20-1	TRBJ2-1	.	.	TGCAGTGCTAGAGAGTACAATGAGCAGTTCTTC	CSAREYNEQFF
TRBV4-1	TRBJ2-7	.	TRBD1	TGCGCCAGCAGCCCAATCACTGGACAGGGGGCGAGCGGGTACCTTCCCTACGAGCAGTACTTC	CASSPITGQGASGYLPYEQYF
TRBV4-3	TRBJ1-1	.	.	TGCGCCAGCAGCCAAGAATGGGGAATAGGCCCTGAAGCTTTCTTT	CASSQEWGIGPEAFF
TRBV13	TRBJ2-1	.	.	TGTGCCAGCAGCCGTCGCGGGATCTCCTACAATGAGCAGTTCTTC	CASSRRGISYNEQFF